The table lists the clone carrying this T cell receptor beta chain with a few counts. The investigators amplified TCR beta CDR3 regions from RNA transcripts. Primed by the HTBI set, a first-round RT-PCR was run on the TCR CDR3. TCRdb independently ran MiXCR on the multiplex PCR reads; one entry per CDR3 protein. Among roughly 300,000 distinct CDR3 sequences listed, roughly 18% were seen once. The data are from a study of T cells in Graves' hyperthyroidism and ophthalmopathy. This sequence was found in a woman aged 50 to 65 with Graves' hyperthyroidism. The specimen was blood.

In nucleotides, the CDR3 is TGTGCCAGCATGACAGGGATGAACACTGAAGCTTTCTTT. Its protein product is CASMTGMNTEAFF. The J gene is TRBJ1-1, the V gene TRBV27, with 7 bases that match TRBD1. Per germline, CDR1 MNHEY and CDR2 SMNVEV (reference sequence). The CDR3 is 13 amino acids. V trimming: 7 bases; J trimming: 0 bases; junction bases outside the gene matches: 2.